A selection of T cell receptor beta chains follows, all from one sample in a study of T cells in tuberculosis. The repertoire was sequenced with immunoSEQ multiplex PCR; TCRdb's copy has only in-frame clones and lacks some. The sample carries about 58,000 clones, 70% to 90% recorded once. The sample was CD1b-GMM tetramer-negative cells sorted from PBMCs. The source of these receptors is an adult woman with latent tuberculosis. CDR3s include the opening cysteine and the closing phenylalanine or tryptophan. Fields, in order: CDR3 DNA, CDR3 protein, CDR3 length, J gene, clone size, D gene, V gene. A D gene is named only where the DNA matches it firmly. Clone size appears in some rows only: once, few, many, or a class for an expanded clone.

CDR3 DNA: TGCGCCAGCAGCTTAGGGGCTAGCAATCAGCCCCAGCATTTT; CDR3 protein: CASSLGASNQPQHF; CDR3 length: 14; J gene: TRBJ1-5; clone size: -; D gene: -; V gene: TRBV5-1
CDR3 DNA: TGTGCCAGCAGCCCAACCGGGACAAGAAATAATCAGCCCCAGCATTTT; CDR3 protein: CASSPTGTRNNQPQHF; CDR3 length: 16; J gene: TRBJ1-5; clone size: -; D gene: -; V gene: TRBV7-2
CDR3 DNA: TGTGCCAGCAGTGTGCGGGAGAACACTGAAGCTTTCTTT; CDR3 protein: CASSVRENTEAFF; CDR3 length: 13; J gene: TRBJ1-1; clone size: -; D gene: -; V gene: TRBV6-1
CDR3 DNA: TGTGCCAGCAGCGAAGATCGGGGGGCGCTTTACAATGAGCAGTTCTTC; CDR3 protein: CASSEDRGALYNEQFF; CDR3 length: 16; J gene: TRBJ2-1; clone size: -; D gene: -; V gene: TRBV25-1
CDR3 DNA: TGTGCCACCAGCAGAGATATCGGGGACAGGGGAACCTACGAGCAGTACTTC; CDR3 protein: CATSRDIGDRGTYEQYF; CDR3 length: 17; J gene: TRBJ2-7; clone size: few; D gene: TRBD1; V gene: TRBV15
CDR3 DNA: TGTGCCAGCAGCGATGCAGGGAACTATGGCTACACCTTC; CDR3 protein: CASSDAGNYGYTF; CDR3 length: 13; J gene: TRBJ1-2; clone size: -; D gene: -; V gene: TRBV9
CDR3 DNA: TGTGCCAGCAGCAAATACGGGGAGAATCAGCCCCAGCATTTT; CDR3 protein: CASSKYGENQPQHF; CDR3 length: 14; J gene: TRBJ1-5; clone size: -; D gene: -; V gene: TRBV5-8
CDR3 DNA: TGTGCCAGCAGTGCCTCGACTAGCGGCACAGATACGCAGTATTTT; CDR3 protein: CASSASTSGTDTQYF; CDR3 length: 15; J gene: TRBJ2-3; clone size: -; D gene: TRBD2; V gene: TRBV6-4
CDR3 DNA: TGCGCCAGCAGTCAATCGGGCGAGAACACCGGGGAGCTGTTTTTT; CDR3 protein: CASSQSGENTGELFF; CDR3 length: 15; J gene: TRBJ2-2; clone size: -; D gene: -; V gene: TRBV23-1
CDR3 DNA: TGTGCCATCTCCCCGGGGATACAAGAGACCCAGTACTTC; CDR3 protein: CAISPGIQETQYF; CDR3 length: 13; J gene: TRBJ2-5; clone size: -; D gene: -; V gene: TRBV10-3
CDR3 DNA: TGCGCCAGCAGTGAACAACAGGGGGGAAATGAAAAACTGTTTTTT; CDR3 protein: CASSEQQGGNEKLFF; CDR3 length: 15; J gene: TRBJ1-4; clone size: -; D gene: TRBD1; V gene: TRBV10-2
CDR3 DNA: TGTGCCAGCAGTTTACGTCCGGGACACATAGCCCAGCATTTT; CDR3 protein: CASSLRPGHIAQHF; CDR3 length: 14; J gene: TRBJ1-5; clone size: -; D gene: -; V gene: TRBV28
CDR3 DNA: TGTGCCAGCAGCCAACTATTCACAGATACGCAGTATTTT; CDR3 protein: CASSQLFTDTQYF; CDR3 length: 13; J gene: TRBJ2-3; clone size: -; D gene: -; V gene: TRBV14
CDR3 DNA: TGTGCCAGCAGCCAAGAAGGGAGCGGGGGGGCCTACAATGAGCAGTTCTTC; CDR3 protein: CASSQEGSGGAYNEQFF; CDR3 length: 17; J gene: TRBJ2-1; clone size: few; D gene: TRBD2; V gene: TRBV4-2
CDR3 DNA: TGTGCCTGGACAGGACTAGCGGGAGGGGAGACCCAGTACTTC; CDR3 protein: CAWTGLAGGETQYF; CDR3 length: 14; J gene: TRBJ2-5; clone size: -; D gene: TRBD2; V gene: TRBV30
CDR3 DNA: TGCGCCAGCAGCTTAGGACAGTTCTATGGCTACACCTTC; CDR3 protein: CASSLGQFYGYTF; CDR3 length: 13; J gene: TRBJ1-2; clone size: -; D gene: -; V gene: TRBV5-1
CDR3 DNA: TGTGCCTGGAGTGGGAAACGGGACATAGCCTATGGCTACACCTTC; CDR3 protein: CAWSGKRDIAYGYTF; CDR3 length: 15; J gene: TRBJ1-2; clone size: -; D gene: -; V gene: TRBV30
CDR3 DNA: TGCGCCAGCAGCTGGGGGGTGACCCCACCGAGCTCCTACAATGAGCAGTTCTTC; CDR3 protein: CASSWGVTPPSSYNEQFF; CDR3 length: 18; J gene: TRBJ2-1; clone size: -; D gene: -; V gene: TRBV5-1
CDR3 DNA: TGTGCCAGTAGTATCTGGCCGAACACTGAAGCTTTCTTT; CDR3 protein: CASSIWPNTEAFF; CDR3 length: 13; J gene: TRBJ1-1; clone size: -; D gene: -; V gene: TRBV19
CDR3 DNA: TGTGCCAGCTCACCTAGACAGAACACTGAAGCTTTCTTT; CDR3 protein: CASSPRQNTEAFF; CDR3 length: 13; J gene: TRBJ1-1; clone size: once; D gene: -; V gene: TRBV18
CDR3 DNA: TGTGCCAGCAGCTTGGCCAGGGGGAGCTCCTACAATGAGCAGTTCTTC; CDR3 protein: CASSLARGSSYNEQFF; CDR3 length: 16; J gene: TRBJ2-1; clone size: -; D gene: TRBD1; V gene: TRBV5-4
CDR3 DNA: TGTGCCAGCAGCTTGGGCAGGGGCTATGGCTACACCTTC; CDR3 protein: CASSLGRGYGYTF; CDR3 length: 13; J gene: TRBJ1-2; clone size: -; D gene: -; V gene: TRBV5-6
CDR3 DNA: TGTGCCTGGATGAGAACGGCTGAAGCTTTCTTT; CDR3 protein: CAWMRTAEAFF; CDR3 length: 11; J gene: TRBJ1-1; clone size: once; D gene: -; V gene: TRBV30
CDR3 DNA: TGTGCCAGCAGCTTAGCTGGGACATATAACACTGAAGCTTTCTTT; CDR3 protein: CASSLAGTYNTEAFF; CDR3 length: 15; J gene: TRBJ1-1; clone size: few; D gene: -; V gene: TRBV7-9